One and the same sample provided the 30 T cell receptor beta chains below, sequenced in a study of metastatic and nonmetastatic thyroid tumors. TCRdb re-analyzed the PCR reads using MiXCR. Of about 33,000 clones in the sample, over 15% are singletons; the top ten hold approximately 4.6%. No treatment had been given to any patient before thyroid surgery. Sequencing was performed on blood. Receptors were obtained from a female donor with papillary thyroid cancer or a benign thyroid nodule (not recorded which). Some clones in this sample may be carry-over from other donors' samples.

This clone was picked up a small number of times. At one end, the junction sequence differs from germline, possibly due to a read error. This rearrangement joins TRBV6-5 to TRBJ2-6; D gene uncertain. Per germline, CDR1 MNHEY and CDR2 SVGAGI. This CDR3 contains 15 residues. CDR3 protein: CASIYQVSEADVLTF. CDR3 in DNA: TGTGCCAGCATTTATCAGGTATCTGAGGCCGACGTCCTGACTTTC.

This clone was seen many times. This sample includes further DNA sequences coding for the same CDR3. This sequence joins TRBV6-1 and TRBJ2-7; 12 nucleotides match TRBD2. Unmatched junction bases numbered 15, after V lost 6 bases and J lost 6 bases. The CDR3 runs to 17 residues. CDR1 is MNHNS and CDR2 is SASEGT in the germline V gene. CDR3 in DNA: TGTGCCAGCAGGAGACTAGCGGGAGAGAGGGGGGGGGGCGAGCAGTACTTC. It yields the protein CASRRLAGERGGGEQYF.

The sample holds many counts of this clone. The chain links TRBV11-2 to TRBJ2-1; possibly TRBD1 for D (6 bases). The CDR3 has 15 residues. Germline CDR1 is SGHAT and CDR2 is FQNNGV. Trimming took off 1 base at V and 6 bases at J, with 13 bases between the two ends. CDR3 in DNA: TGTGCCAGCAGCTTAGCCAGGGGACCGGGCAATGAGCAGTTCTTC. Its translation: CASSLARGPGNEQFF.

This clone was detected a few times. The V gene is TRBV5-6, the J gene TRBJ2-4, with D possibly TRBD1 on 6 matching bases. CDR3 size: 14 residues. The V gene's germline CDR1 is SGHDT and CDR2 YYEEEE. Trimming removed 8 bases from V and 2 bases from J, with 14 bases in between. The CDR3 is CASSYRDPKNIQYF. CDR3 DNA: TGTGCCAGTTCGTACAGGGATCCCAAAAACATTCAGTACTTC. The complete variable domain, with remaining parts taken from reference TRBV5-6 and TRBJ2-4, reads DAGVTQSPTHLIKTRGQQVTLRCSPKSGHDTVSWYQQALGQGPQFIFQYYEEEERQRGNFPDRFSGHQFPNYSSELNVNALLLGDSALYLCASSYRDPKNIQYFGAGTRLSVL.

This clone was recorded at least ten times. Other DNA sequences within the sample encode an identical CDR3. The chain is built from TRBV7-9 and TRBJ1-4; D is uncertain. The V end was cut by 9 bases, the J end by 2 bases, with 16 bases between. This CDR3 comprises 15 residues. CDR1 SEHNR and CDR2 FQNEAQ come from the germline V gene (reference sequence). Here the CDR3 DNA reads TGTGCCAGTAGCCGGGTTTTGTCTACTAATGAAAAACTGTTTTTT. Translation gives CASSRVLSTNEKLFF.

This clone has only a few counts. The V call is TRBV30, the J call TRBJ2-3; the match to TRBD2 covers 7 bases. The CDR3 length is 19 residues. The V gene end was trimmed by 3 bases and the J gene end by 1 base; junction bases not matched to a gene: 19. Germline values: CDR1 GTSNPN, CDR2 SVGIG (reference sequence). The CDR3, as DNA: TGTGCCTGGAGGGCCTTTGGGGGGGATCTTTTAAAGGGCACAGATACGCAGTATTTT. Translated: CAWRAFGGDLLKGTDTQYF.

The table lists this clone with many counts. CDR3 in DNA: TGCGCCAGCAGCTTGGGACTAGAAGAGACCCAGTACTTC. As protein: CASSLGLEETQYF. The chain joins TRBV5-1 to TRBJ2-5; a possible D gene is TRBD2 (6 bases). Germline values: CDR1 SGHRS, CDR2 YFSETQ. The CDR3 spans 13 residues. With 0 bases removed from V and 3 bases from J, the gap between germline ends came to 6 bases.

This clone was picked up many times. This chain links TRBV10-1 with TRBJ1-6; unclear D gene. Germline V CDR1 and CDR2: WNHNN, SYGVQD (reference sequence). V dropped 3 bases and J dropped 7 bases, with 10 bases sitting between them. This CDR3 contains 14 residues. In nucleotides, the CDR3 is TGCGCCAGCAGTGATTTTCGCGGAAATTCACCCCTCCACTTT. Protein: CASSDFRGNSPLHF.

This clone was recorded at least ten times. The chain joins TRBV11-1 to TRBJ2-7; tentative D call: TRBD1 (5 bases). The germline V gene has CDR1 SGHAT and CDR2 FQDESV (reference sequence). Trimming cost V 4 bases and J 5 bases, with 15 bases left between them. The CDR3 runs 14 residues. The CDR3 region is CASSSRQHLHEQYF. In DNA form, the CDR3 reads TGTGCCAGCAGCTCCCGACAGCACCTACACGAGCAGTACTTC.

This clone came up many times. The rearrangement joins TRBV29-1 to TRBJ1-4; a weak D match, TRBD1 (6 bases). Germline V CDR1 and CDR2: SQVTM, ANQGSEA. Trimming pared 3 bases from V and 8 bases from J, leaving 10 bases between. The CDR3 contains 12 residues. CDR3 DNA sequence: TGCAGCGTTGATGGGGGCGGAGAAAAACTGTTTTTT. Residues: CSVDGGGEKLFF.

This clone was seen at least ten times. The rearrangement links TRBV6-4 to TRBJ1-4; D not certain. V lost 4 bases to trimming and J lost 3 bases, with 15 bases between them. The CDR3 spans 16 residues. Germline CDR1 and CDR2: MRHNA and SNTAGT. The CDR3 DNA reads TGTGCCAGCAGTGCCATGGCGGGTATTGCTAATGAAAAACTGTTTTTT. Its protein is CASSAMAGIANEKLFF.

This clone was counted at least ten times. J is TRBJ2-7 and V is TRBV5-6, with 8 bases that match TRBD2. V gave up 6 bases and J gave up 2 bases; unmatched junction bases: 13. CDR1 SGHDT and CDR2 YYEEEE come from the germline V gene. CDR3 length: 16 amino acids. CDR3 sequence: CASTPPGTSGTYEQYF. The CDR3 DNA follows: TGTGCCAGCACCCCGCCGGGTACTAGCGGAACCTACGAGCAGTACTTC.

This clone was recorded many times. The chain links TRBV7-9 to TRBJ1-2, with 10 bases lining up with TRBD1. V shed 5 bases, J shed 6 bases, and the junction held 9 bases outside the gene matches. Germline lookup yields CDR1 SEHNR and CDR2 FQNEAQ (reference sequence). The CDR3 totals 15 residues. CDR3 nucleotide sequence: TGTGCCAGCAGCCGAGGGCACGGACAGGGGGATGGCTACACCTTC. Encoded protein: CASSRGHGQGDGYTF.

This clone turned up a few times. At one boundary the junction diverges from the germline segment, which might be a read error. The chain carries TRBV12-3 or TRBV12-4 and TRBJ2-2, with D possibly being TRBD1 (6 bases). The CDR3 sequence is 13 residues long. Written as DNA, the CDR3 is TGTGCCAGCAGGGGCATGGGGGCCGGGGATCTGTTTTTT. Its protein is CASRGMGAGDLFF.

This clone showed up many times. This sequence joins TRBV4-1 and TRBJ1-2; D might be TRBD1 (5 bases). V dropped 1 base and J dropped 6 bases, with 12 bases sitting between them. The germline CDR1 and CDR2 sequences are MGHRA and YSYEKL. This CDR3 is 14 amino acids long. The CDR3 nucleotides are TGCGCCAGCAGCCAAGCCAGTCTGGGGGATGGCTACACCTTC. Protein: CASSQASLGDGYTF.

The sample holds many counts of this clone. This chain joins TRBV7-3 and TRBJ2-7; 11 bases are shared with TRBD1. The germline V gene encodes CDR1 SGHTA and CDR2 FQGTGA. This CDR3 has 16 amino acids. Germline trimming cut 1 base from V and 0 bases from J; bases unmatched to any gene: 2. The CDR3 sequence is CASSLMGQGVSYEQYF. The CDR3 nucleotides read TGTGCCAGCAGCTTAATGGGACAGGGGGTCTCCTACGAGCAGTACTTC.

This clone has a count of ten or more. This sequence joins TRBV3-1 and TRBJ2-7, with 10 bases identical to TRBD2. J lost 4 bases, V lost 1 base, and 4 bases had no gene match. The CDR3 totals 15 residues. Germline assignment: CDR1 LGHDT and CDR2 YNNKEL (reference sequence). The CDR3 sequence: CASSQGASGSYEQYF. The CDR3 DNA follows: TGTGCCAGCAGCCAAGGGGCTAGCGGGAGTTACGAGCAGTACTTC.

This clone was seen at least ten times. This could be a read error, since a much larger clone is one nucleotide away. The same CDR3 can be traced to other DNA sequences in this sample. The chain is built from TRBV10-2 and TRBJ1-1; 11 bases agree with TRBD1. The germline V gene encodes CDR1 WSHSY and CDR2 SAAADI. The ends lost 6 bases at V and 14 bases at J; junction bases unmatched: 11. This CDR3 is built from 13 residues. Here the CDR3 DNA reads TGCGCCAGCAGAGGATACGGGACAGGGGGAGCGTTCTTT. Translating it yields CASRGYGTGGAFF.

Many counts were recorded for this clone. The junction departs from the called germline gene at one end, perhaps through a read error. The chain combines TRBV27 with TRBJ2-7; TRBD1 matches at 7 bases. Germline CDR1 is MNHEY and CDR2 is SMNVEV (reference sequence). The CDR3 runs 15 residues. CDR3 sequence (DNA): TGTACCAGCAGTTCTCTCGTGGACAGGCGGTACGAGCAGTACTTC. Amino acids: CTSSSLVDRRYEQYF.

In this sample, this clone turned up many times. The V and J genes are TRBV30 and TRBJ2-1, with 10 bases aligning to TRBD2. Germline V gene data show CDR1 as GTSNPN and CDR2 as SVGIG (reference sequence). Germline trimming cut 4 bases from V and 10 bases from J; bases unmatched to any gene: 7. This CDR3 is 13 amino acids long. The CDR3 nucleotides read TGTGCCTGGATGGCTAGCGGGGGCCTAGAGCAGTTCTTC. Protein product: CAWMASGGLEQFF.

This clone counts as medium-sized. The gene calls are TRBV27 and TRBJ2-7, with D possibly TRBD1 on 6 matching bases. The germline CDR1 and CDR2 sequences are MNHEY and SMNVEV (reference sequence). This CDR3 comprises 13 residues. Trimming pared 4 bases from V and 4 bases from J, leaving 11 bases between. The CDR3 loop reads CASSSFRGYEQYF. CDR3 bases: TGTGCCAGCAGTTCCTTCAGGGGTTACGAGCAGTACTTC.

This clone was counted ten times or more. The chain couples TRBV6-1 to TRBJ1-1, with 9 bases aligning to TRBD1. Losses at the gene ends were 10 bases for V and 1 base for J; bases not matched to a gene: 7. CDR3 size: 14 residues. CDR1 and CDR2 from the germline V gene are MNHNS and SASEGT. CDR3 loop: CATGTGMGNTEAFF. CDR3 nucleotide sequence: TGTGCCACCGGGACAGGGATGGGGAACACTGAAGCTTTCTTT.

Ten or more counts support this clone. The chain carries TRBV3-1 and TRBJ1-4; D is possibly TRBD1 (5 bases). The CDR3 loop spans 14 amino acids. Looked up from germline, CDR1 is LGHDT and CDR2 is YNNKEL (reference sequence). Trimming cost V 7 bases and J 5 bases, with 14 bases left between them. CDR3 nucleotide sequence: TGTGCCAGCACCTTGGAACAGGAAAATGAAAAACTGTTTTTT. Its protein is CASTLEQENEKLFF.

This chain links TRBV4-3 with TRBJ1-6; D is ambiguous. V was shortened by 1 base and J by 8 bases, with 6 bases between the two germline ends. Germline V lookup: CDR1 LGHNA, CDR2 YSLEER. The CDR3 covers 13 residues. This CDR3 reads CASSQAEDSPLHF. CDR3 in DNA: TGCGCCAGCAGCCAAGCGGAGGATTCACCCCTCCACTTT.

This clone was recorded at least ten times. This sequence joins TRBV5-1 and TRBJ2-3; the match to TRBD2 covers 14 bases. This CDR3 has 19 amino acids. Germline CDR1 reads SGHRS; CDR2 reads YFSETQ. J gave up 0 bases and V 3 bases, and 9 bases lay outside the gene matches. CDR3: CASSSGTSGGDTSTDTQYF. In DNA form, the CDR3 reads TGCGCCAGCAGCTCCGGGACTAGCGGGGGTGATACTAGCACAGATACGCAGTATTTT.

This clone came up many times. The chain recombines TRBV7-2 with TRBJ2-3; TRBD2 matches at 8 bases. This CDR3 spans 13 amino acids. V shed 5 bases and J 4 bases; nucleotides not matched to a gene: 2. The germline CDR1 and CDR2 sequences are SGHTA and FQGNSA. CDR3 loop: CASSRTSSDTQYF. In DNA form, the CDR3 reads TGTGCCAGCAGCCGGACTAGCTCAGATACGCAGTATTTT. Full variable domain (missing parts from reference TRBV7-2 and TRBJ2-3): GAGVSQSPSNKVTEKGKDVELRCDPISGHTALYWYRQSLGQGLEFLIYFQGNSAPDKSGLPSDRFSAERTGGSVSTLTIQRTQQEDSAVYLCASSRTSSDTQYFGPGTRLTVL.

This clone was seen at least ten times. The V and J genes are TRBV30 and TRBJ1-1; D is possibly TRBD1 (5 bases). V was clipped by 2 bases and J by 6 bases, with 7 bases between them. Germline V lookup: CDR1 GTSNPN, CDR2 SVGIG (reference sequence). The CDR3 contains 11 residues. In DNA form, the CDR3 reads TGTGCCTGGAGTCGGGACTCTGAAGCTTTCTTT. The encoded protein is CAWSRDSEAFF.

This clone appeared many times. The CDR3 is CSARTSLDEQFF. The CDR3 region has the DNA TGCAGCGCTAGGACTAGCTTGGATGAGCAGTTCTTC. The chain recombines TRBV29-1 with TRBJ2-1; 8 nucleotides match TRBD2. CDR1 is SQVTM and CDR2 is ANQGSEA in the germline V gene. The ends lost 7 bases at V and 8 bases at J; junction bases unmatched: 7. This CDR3 spans 12 amino acids.

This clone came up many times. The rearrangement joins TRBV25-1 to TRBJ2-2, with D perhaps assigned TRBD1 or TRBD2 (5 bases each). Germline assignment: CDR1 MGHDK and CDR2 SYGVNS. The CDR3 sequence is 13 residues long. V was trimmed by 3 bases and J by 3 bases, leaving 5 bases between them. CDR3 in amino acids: CASSEGDTGELFF. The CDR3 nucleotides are TGTGCCAGCAGTGAGGGGGACACCGGGGAGCTGTTTTTT.

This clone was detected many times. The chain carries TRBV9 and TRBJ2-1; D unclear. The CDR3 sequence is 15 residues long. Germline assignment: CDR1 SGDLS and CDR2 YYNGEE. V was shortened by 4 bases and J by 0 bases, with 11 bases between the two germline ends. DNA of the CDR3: TGTGCCAGCAGCCCCAGGAAACACTCCTACAATGAGCAGTTCTTC. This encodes CASSPRKHSYNEQFF.